These T cell receptor beta chains were read from a single sample in a study of OX40 agonist ivuxolimab in advanced cancers. The table came from immunoSEQ multiplex PCR; TCRdb's copy has only in-frame clones and leaves some out. The table shows tens of thousands of clones, with more than 75% occurring only once. The sequencing used CD4+ or CD8+ T cells sorted from blood, collected in a trial of the OX40 agonist ivuxolimab. These receptors originate from an adult with an advanced solid tumor such as melanoma, head and neck, liver or kidney cancer. Each CDR3 is given with its conserved first and last residue. Each record gives: CDR3 DNA, CDR3 protein, CDR3 length, J gene, V gene, clone size, D gene. A D gene is named only where the DNA matches it firmly. Not all rows give a size; the values are once, few, many and, for expanded clones, a class.

TGTGCCAGTAGGTATTGCATGGAGAGAAAGTATAGCAATCAGCCCCAGCATTTT,CASRYCMERKYSNQPQHF,18,TRBJ1-5,TRBV19,few,.
TGTGCCAGCAGTGTCGCAGGTCAGCCCCAGCATTTT,CASSVAGQPQHF,12,TRBJ1-5,TRBV2,.,.
TGTGCCAGTAGTCTGAACCGGGACCCCGGCACTTCACCCCTCCACTTT,CASSLNRDPGTSPLHF,16,TRBJ1-6,TRBV19,few,.
TGTGCCAGCAGCCCCCCCAGTGGCTATGAGCAGTTCTTC,CASSPPSGYEQFF,13,TRBJ2-1,TRBV27,once,.
TGCGCCAGCAGTGAGTCGTTAGCGGGGGGCACAGATACGCAGTATTTT,CASSESLAGGTDTQYF,16,TRBJ2-3,TRBV10-1,.,TRBD2
TGTGCCAGCAGCCCGCGGGGTTCTTTCACCGGGGAGCTGTTTTTT,CASSPRGSFTGELFF,15,TRBJ2-2,TRBV9,.,.
TGTGCCAGCAGCCCGAACAGGGGACCCTACGAGCAGTACTTC,CASSPNRGPYEQYF,14,TRBJ2-7,TRBV7-6,.,TRBD1
TGCGCCAGCAGCGGGGGCCCCCAAGAGACCCAGTACTTC,CASSGGPQETQYF,13,TRBJ2-5,TRBV5-1,.,.
TGTGCCAGCAGCGTAGGTGATAGCGGGGGGGCCTTCCAAGAGACCCAGTACTTC,CASSVGDSGGAFQETQYF,18,TRBJ2-5,TRBV9,.,TRBD2
TGTGCCAGCAGCCGGGACAGGGAAGGCTACACCTTC,CASSRDREGYTF,12,TRBJ1-2,TRBV7-9,.,TRBD1
TGTGCCAGCAGCTCAGGGGACAGGGGGCTCAATGAAAAACTGTTTTTT,CASSSGDRGLNEKLFF,16,TRBJ1-4,TRBV5-8,.,TRBD1
TGTGCCACCAGCACGTTGGGACAGGGGTCGGGCGAGCAGTACTTC,CATSTLGQGSGEQYF,15,TRBJ2-7,TRBV15,.,TRBD1
TGTGCCAGCAGCGTTCTGGACAGGGTCGTACATGGCTACACCTTC,CASSVLDRVVHGYTF,15,TRBJ1-2,TRBV9,.,TRBD1
TGTGCCAGCAGCTTAACAACAGGTTACAATGAGCAGTTCTTC,CASSLTTGYNEQFF,14,TRBJ2-1,TRBV7-3,.,.
TGTGCCAGCAGCATCAATGCCTACGAGCAGTACTTC,CASSINAYEQYF,12,TRBJ2-7,TRBV7-9,.,.
TGTGCCAGCACTACGCTGCTAGCGGGAGGGGACATTCAGTACTTC,CASTTLLAGGDIQYF,15,TRBJ2-4,TRBV11-2,.,TRBD2
TGTGCCAGCAGTTACGAGGGGGCCGACGGCCCCTATGGCTACACCTTC,CASSYEGADGPYGYTF,16,TRBJ1-2,TRBV6-6,.,TRBD1
TGTGCCAGCAGCGTATACAGGGGAGGCTACACCTTC,CASSVYRGGYTF,12,TRBJ1-2,TRBV7-3,.,TRBD1
TGTGCCAGCAGCCCGGGACCCACCACCTACGAGCAGTACTTC,CASSPGPTTYEQYF,14,TRBJ2-7,TRBV9,.,.
TGTGCCAGCAGTTTTTTAGCGGGTGCCTCCTACGAGCAGTACTTC,CASSFLAGASYEQYF,15,TRBJ2-7,TRBV7-2,.,TRBD2
TGTGCCAGCAGTGAACGAGCAACTAATGAAAAACTGTTTTTT,CASSERATNEKLFF,14,TRBJ1-4,TRBV6-1,medium-sized,.
TGTGCCAGCAGCCACGGTGGGTATGAGCAGTTCTTC,CASSHGGYEQFF,12,TRBJ2-1,TRBV14,.,.
TGTGCCAGCAGGGACAGGGGCAATCAGCCCCAGCATTTT,CASRDRGNQPQHF,13,TRBJ1-5,TRBV2,.,TRBD1
TGTGCCAGTCTGACCGGGACTATAAACAATGAGCAGTTCTTC,CASLTGTINNEQFF,14,TRBJ2-1,TRBV2,.,TRBD2
TGTGCCAGCAGCGCACTAGCGGGAGTTGGCAATGAGCAGTTCTTC,CASSALAGVGNEQFF,15,TRBJ2-1,TRBV6-4,.,TRBD2
TGTGCCAGCAGTGAATTGGCGGGAGAGGGTAATGAGCAGTTCTTC,CASSELAGEGNEQFF,15,TRBJ2-1,TRBV25-1,.,TRBD2
TGTGCCAGCAGCTTAGTCGGGACAACCGTCTATGGCTACACCTTC,CASSLVGTTVYGYTF,15,TRBJ1-2,TRBV7-9,.,.
TGTGCCAGCAGTGGAGGGGGGGAAAGTGAAAAACTGTTTTTT,CASSGGGESEKLFF,14,TRBJ1-4,TRBV27,.,.
TGTGCCAGCAGCAAACAAGAGACCCAGTACTTC,CASSKQETQYF,11,TRBJ2-5,TRBV7-9,.,.
TGTGCCAGCTCACCATGGGGAGGGAGCCCCTACGAGCAGTACTTC,CASSPWGGSPYEQYF,15,TRBJ2-7,TRBV18,.,TRBD2
TGTGCCAGCAGCCGAGCTAGCGGGGGATCAGATACGCAGTATTTT,CASSRASGGSDTQYF,15,TRBJ2-3,TRBV7-3,.,TRBD2
TGCGCCAGCAGCCAAGCCGGGACAGGGATGTACGAGCAGTACTTC,CASSQAGTGMYEQYF,15,TRBJ2-7,TRBV4-1,.,TRBD1
TGTGCCAGCAGGGGACAGTCGACCTATAATTCACCCCTCCACTTT,CASRGQSTYNSPLHF,15,TRBJ1-6,TRBV2,few,TRBD1
TGTGCCAGCAGCTTAAGGCGGGAGGGCCGGGAAGATACGCAGTATTTT,CASSLRREGREDTQYF,16,TRBJ2-3,TRBV13,.,TRBD2
TGTGCCAGCAGTCCTCGGGGTACTAGCACAGATACGCAGTATTTT,CASSPRGTSTDTQYF,15,TRBJ2-3,TRBV27,.,.
TGCGCCAGCAGCGAGAACACCGGGGAGCTGTTTTTT,CASSENTGELFF,12,TRBJ2-2,TRBV5-1,.,.
TGTGCCAGCAGTGTAGGTAGCGGGGAAGTCGAGCAGTACTTC,CASSVGSGEVEQYF,14,TRBJ2-7,TRBV2,.,TRBD2
TGTGCCAGCAGTCGCTGGGAGACGGAGGACGAGCAGTACTTC,CASSRWETEDEQYF,14,TRBJ2-7,TRBV6-5,.,.
TGTGCCAGCCTAAGGAAGGGGAGTGGCTACACCTTC,CASLRKGSGYTF,12,TRBJ1-2,TRBV6-1,.,.
TGTGCCAGTAGTATTCGACAGGGCACAGATACGCAGTATTTT,CASSIRQGTDTQYF,14,TRBJ2-3,TRBV19,.,.
TGCGCCAGCAGCTACCCGGGTACGAACTATGGCTACACCTTC,CASSYPGTNYGYTF,14,TRBJ1-2,TRBV4-1,.,.
TGTGCCAGCGGAGCAGGGAACGTACTATCATCCGAGCAGTTCTTC,CASGAGNVLSSEQFF,15,TRBJ2-1,TRBV5-4,once,.
TGTGCCAGTAGTGCAGGGACAGGGGGCCCCACTGAAGCTTTCTTT,CASSAGTGGPTEAFF,15,TRBJ1-1,TRBV19,medium-sized,TRBD1
TGTGCCAGCAGCTTGGCTAGCGGGGGCTACGAGCAGTACTTC,CASSLASGGYEQYF,14,TRBJ2-7,TRBV5-8,.,TRBD2
TGCAGTGCTAGAGCCCTGGAGACCCAGTACTTC,CSARALETQYF,11,TRBJ2-5,TRBV20-1,.,.
TGCAGTGCTTTTATGGCTGAGCAGTTCTTC,CSAFMAEQFF,10,TRBJ2-1,TRBV20-1,.,.
TGTGCCAGCAGTTCTGAGGGTCACCCTGGGGCCAACGTCCTGACTTTC,CASSSEGHPGANVLTF,16,TRBJ2-6,TRBV27,.,.
TGCGCCAGCAGCTCTAATGTGCTAGGGGGCGTAGAGACCCAGTACTTC,CASSSNVLGGVETQYF,16,TRBJ2-5,TRBV5-1,.,TRBD1
TGTGCCAGCAGCTCTTTAGGACAGACCGATACGCAGTATTTT,CASSSLGQTDTQYF,14,TRBJ2-3,TRBV7-3,.,.
TGTGCCAGCATTCGAGACAGGGGTTACGAGCAGTACTTC,CASIRDRGYEQYF,13,TRBJ2-7,TRBV6-1,.,TRBD1
TGTGCCAGCAGTTCGGGTAACTATGGCTACACCTTC,CASSSGNYGYTF,12,TRBJ1-2,TRBV28,.,.
TGTGCCAGCAGCAGCGACAGGGCCAACATTCAGTACTTC,CASSSDRANIQYF,13,TRBJ2-4,TRBV6-5,.,TRBD1
TGTGCCAGCAGTCTCTCCGGGACCACGTTTTACGAGCAGTACTTC,CASSLSGTTFYEQYF,15,TRBJ2-7,TRBV5-8,.,.
TGTGCCATCAGTGAGGACAATGAGCAGTTCTTC,CAISEDNEQFF,11,TRBJ2-1,TRBV10-3,.,.